This T cell receptor beta chain was sequenced for a study of cytomegalovirus exposure and HLA in healthy donors. The PCR contained 60 Vbeta and 13 Jbeta primers. The assay was immunoSEQ multiplex PCR, and TCRdb's table has in-frame clones only and misses some. The sample has approximately 160,000 clones; less than 80% are singletons. Input material: PBMCs. This clonotype was obtained from a female donor in good health and CMV-seronegative.

The CDR3 protein is CASSRARVDSPLHF. Written as DNA, the CDR3 is TGTGCCAGCAGCCGCGCCAGGGTGGATTCACCCCTCCACTTT. The V gene is TRBV4-2, the J gene TRBJ1-6, with D maybe TRBD1 (5 bases). Germline CDR1 reads LGHNA; CDR2 reads YNFKEQ. The CDR3 is 14 residues long. V was cut by 4 bases and J by 8 bases, with 12 bases left in between.